This TCR beta chain originates from a study of cytomegalovirus exposure and HLA in healthy donors. The overall study: Earlier findings included over 90 million unique TCR beta sequences obtained from about 179 million T cells. Samples from HLA-typed donors yielded around 85 million unique TCRs in an early data release.

This cohort consisted of healthy bone marrow donors. The CDR3 contains 13 residues. Germline CDR1 is MDHEN and CDR2 is SYDVKM. Trimming removed 8 bases at V and 1 base at J, with 9 bases between. The PCR used 60 Vbeta and 13 Jbeta primers. The repertoire was sequenced with immunoSEQ multiplex PCR; TCRdb's copy has only in-frame clones and lacks some. The table has roughly 130,000 clones, around 80% seen once. The receptor's source is a man younger than 30 in good health and CMV-seronegative. Sequenced: PBMCs. The V and J genes are TRBV28 and TRBJ1-5; D ambiguous. CDR3 region: CASEMVSNQPQHF. In DNA, the CDR3 is TGTGCCAGCGAGATGGTGAGCAATCAGCCCCAGCATTTT.